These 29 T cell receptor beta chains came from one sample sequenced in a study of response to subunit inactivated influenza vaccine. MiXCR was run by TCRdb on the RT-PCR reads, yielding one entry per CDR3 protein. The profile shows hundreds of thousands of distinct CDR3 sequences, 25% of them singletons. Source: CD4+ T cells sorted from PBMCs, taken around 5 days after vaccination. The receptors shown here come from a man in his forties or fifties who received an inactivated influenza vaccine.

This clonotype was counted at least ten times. CDR3 residues: CASISQGKVREQYF. CDR3 bases: TGTGCCAGCATAAGTCAGGGAAAGGTTAGGGAGCAGTACTTC. This sequence joins TRBV3-1 and TRBJ2-7; possible D gene TRBD1, 5 bases. V lost 7 bases, J lost 7 bases, and 20 bases lay in between. The germline V gene encodes CDR1 LGHDT and CDR2 YNNKEL (reference sequence). The CDR3 is made up of 14 amino acids.

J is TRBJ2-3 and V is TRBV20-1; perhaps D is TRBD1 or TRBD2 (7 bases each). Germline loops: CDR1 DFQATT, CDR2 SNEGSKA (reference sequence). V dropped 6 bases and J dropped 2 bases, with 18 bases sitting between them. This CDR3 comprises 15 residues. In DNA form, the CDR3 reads TGCAGTGCCGAGGAGCAGGGGGGGCCCACAGATACGCAGTATTTT. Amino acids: CSAEEQGGPTDTQYF.

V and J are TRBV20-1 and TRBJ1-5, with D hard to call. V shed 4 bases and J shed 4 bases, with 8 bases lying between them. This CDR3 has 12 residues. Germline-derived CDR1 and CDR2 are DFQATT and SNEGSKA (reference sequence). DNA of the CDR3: TGCAGTGCTAACGCGGGGAATCAGCCCCAGCATTTT. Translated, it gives CSANAGNQPQHF.

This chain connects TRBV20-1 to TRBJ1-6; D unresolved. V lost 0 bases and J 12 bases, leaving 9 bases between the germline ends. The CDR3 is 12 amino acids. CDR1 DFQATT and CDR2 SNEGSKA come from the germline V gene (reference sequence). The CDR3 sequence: CSARDLRGPLHF. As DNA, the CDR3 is TGCAGTGCTAGAGATCTCCGGGGACCCCTCCACTTT.

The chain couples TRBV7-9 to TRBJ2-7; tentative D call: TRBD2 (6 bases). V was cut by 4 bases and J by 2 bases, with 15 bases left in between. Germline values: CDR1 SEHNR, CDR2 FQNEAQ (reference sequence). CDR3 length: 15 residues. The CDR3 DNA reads TGTGCCAGCAGCTCGCCGGGACTTGCAACCTACGAGCAGTACTTC. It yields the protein CASSSPGLATYEQYF.

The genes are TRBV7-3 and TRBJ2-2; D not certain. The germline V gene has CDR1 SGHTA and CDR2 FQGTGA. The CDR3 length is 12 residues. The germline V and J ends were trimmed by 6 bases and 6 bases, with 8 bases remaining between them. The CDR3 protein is CASRSVAGELFF. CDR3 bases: TGTGCCAGCAGGTCGGTTGCCGGGGAGCTGTTTTTT.

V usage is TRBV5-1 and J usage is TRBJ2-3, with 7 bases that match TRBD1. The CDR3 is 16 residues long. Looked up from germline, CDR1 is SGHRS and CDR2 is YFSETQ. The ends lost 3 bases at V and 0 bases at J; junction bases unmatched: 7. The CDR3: CASSSARGSSTDTQYF. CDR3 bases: TGCGCCAGCAGCTCCGCCAGGGGGTCTAGCACAGATACGCAGTATTTT. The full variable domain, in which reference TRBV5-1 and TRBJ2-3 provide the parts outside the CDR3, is KAGVTQTPRYLIKTRGQQVTLSCSPISGHRSVSWYQQTPGQGLQFLFEYFSETQRNKGNFPGRFSGRQFSNSRSEMNVSTLELGDSALYLCASSSARGSSTDTQYFGPGTRLTVL.

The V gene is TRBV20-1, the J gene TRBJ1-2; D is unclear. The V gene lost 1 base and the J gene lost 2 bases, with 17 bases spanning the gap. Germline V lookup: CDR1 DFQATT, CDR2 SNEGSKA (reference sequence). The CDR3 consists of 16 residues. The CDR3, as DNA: TGCAGTGCTAGAGCCCAGCCCGGCAGGCAGAACTATGGCTACACCTTC. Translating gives CSARAQPGRQNYGYTF.

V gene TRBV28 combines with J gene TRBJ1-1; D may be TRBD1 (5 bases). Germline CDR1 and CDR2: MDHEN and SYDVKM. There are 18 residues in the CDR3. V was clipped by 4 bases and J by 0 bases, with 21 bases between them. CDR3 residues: CASSYPGGGLGMNTEAFF. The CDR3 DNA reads TGTGCCAGCAGTTACCCGGGCGGGGGGTTGGGTATGAACACTGAAGCTTTCTTT.

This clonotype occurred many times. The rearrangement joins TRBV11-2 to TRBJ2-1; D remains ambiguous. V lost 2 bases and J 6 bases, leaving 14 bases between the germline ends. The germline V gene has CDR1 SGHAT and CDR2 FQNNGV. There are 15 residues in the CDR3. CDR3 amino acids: CASSLQARLFNEQFF. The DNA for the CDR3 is TGTGCCAGCAGCTTACAGGCGAGATTATTCAATGAGCAGTTCTTC. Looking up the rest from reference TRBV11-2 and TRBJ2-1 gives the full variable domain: EAGVAQSPRYKIIEKRQSVAFWCNPISGHATLYWYQQILGQGPKLLIQFQNNGVVDDSQLPKDRFSAERLKGVDSTLKIQPAKLEDSAVYLCASSLQARLFNEQFFGPGTRLTVL.

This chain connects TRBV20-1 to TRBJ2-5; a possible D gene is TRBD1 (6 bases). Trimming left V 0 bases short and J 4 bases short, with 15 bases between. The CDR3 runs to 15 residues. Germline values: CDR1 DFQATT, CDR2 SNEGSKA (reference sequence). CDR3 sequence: CSARDQGQGLETQYF. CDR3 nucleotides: TGCAGTGCTAGAGATCAGGGGCAGGGTCTAGAGACCCAGTACTTC.

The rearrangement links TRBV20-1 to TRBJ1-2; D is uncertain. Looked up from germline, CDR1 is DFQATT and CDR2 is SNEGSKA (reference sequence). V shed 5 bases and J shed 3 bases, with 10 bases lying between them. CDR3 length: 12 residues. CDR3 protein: CSAQLPDYGYTF. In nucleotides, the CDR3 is TGCAGTGCTCAATTGCCCGACTATGGCTACACCTTC.

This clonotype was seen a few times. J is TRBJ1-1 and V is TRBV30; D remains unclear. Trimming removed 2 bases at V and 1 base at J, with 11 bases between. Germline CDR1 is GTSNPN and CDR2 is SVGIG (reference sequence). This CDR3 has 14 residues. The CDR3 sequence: CAWSLEVPNTEAFF. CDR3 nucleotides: TGTGCCTGGAGTTTAGAGGTACCGAACACTGAAGCTTTCTTT.

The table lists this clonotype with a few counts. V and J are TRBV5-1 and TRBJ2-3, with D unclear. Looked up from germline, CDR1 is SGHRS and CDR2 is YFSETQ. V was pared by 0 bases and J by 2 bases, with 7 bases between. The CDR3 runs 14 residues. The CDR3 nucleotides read TGCGCCAGCAGCTTGGAACAGTTCACAGATACGCAGTATTTT. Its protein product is CASSLEQFTDTQYF.

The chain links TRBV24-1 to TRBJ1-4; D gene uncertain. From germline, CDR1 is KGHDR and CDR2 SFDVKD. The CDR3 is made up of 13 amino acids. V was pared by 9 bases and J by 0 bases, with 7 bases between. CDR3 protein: CATSTATNEKLFF. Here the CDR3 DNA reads TGTGCCACCTCAACTGCAACTAATGAAAAACTGTTTTTT.

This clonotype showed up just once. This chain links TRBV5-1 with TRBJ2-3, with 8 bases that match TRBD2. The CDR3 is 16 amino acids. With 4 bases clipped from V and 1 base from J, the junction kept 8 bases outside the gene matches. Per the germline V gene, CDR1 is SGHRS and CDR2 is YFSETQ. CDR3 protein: CASSRRNSGGTDTQYF. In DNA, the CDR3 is TGCGCCAGCAGCCGGAGGAATAGCGGGGGCACAGATACGCAGTATTTT.

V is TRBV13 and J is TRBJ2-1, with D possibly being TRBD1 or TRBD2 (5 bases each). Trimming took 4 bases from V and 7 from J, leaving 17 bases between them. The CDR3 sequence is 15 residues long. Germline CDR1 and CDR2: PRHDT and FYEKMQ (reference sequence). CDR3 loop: CASSSPGRQGNEQFF. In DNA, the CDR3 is TGTGCCAGCAGCTCGCCGGGGCGCCAAGGAAATGAGCAGTTCTTC.

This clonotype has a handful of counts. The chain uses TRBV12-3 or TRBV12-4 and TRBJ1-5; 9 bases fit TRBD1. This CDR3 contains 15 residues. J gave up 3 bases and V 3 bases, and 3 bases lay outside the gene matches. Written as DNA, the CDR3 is TGTGCCAGCAGTTTGACAGGGGGAAACAATCAGCCCCAGCATTTT. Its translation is CASSLTGGNNQPQHF.

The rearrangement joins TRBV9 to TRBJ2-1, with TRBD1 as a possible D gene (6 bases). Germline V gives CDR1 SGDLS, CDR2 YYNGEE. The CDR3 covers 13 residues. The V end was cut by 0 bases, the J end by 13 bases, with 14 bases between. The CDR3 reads CASSVGRDTPQFF. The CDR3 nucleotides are TGTGCCAGCAGCGTAGGCAGGGACACCCCCCAGTTCTTC.

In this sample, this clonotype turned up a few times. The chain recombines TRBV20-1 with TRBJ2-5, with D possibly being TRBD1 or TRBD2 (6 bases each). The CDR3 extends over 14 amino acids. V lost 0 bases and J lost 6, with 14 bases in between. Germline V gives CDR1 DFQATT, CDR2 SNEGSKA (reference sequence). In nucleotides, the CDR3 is TGCAGTGCTAGAGATGTGGGGGGCGCGAAGACCCAGTACTTC. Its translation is CSARDVGGAKTQYF.

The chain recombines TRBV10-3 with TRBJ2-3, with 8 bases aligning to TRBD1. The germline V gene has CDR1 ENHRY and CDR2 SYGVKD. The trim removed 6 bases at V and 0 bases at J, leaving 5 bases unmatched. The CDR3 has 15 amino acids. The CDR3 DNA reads TGTGCCATCAGCCTGGGACAGGTGAGCACAGATACGCAGTATTTT. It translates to CAISLGQVSTDTQYF.

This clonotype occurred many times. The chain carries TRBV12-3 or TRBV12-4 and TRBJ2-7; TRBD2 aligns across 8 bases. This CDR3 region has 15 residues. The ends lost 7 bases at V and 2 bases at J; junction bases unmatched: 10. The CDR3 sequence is CASTRKGRGAYEQYF. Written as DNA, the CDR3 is TGTGCCAGCACCCGAAAGGGGCGGGGGGCCTACGAGCAGTACTTC.

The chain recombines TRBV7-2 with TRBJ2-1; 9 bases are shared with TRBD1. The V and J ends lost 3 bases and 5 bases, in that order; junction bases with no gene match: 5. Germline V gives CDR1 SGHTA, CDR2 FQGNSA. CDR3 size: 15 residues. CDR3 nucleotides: TGTGCCAGCAGCTTGGACAGGGGAATCCACAATGAGCAGTTCTTC. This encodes CASSLDRGIHNEQFF.

This CDR3 is CSARQLLAGPYNEQFF. The DNA for the CDR3 is TGCAGTGCTAGACAACTACTAGCGGGCCCTTACAATGAGCAGTTCTTC. The V gene is TRBV20-1, the J gene TRBJ2-1, with TRBD2 matching 9 bases. V was pared by 2 bases and J by 4 bases, with 9 bases of the junction left unmatched. Per the germline V gene, CDR1 is DFQATT and CDR2 is SNEGSKA (reference sequence). The CDR3 extends over 16 amino acids.

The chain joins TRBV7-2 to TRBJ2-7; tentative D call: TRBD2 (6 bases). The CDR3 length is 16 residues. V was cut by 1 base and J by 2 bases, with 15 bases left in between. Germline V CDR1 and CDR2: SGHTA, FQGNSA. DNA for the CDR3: TGTGCCAGCAGCTTAGAGGGCGGGATCATGACCTACGAGCAGTACTTC. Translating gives CASSLEGGIMTYEQYF.

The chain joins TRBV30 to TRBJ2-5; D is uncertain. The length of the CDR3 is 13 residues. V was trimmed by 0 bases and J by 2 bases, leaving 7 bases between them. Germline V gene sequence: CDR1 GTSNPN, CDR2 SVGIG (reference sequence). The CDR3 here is CAWSVLGQETQYF. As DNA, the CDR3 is TGTGCCTGGAGTGTACTGGGACAAGAGACCCAGTACTTC.

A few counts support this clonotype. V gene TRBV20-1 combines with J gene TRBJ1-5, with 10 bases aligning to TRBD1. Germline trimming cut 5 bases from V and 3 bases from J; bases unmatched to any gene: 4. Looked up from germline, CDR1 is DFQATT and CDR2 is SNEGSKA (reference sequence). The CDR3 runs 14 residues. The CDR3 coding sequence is TGCAGTGCTCCGGGACAGGGGAACAATCAGCCCCAGCATTTT. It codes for CSAPGQGNNQPQHF.

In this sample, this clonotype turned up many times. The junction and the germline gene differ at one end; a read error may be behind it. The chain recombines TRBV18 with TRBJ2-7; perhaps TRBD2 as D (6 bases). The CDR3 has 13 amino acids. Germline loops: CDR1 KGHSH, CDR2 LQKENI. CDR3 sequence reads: CASSPGSSYEQYF. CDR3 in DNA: TGCGCCAGCAGCCCCGGGAGCTCCTACGAGCAGTACTTC.

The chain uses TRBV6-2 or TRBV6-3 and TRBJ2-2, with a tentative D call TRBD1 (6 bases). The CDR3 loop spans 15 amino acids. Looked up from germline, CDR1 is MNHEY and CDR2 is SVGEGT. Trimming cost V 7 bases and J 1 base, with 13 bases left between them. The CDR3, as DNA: TGTGCCAGCAAAAAGGACAGACAGAACACCGGGGAGCTGTTTTTT. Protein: CASKKDRQNTGELFF.